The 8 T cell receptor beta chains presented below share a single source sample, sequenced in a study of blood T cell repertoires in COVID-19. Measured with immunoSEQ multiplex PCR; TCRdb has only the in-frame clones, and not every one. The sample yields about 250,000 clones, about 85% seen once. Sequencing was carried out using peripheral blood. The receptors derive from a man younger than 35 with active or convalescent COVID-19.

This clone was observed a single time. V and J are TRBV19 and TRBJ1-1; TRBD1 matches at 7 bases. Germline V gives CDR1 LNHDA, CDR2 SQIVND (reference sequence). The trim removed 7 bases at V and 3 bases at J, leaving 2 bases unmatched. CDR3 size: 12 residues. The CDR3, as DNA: TGTGCCAGTACCAGGGGGGACACTGAAGCTTTCTTT. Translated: CASTRGDTEAFF.

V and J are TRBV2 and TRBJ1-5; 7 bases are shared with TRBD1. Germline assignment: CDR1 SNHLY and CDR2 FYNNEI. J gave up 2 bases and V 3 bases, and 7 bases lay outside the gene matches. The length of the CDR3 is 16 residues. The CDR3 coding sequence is TGTGCCAGCAGTGACCCCAACGACAGGGGCAATCAGCCCCAGCATTTT. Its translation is CASSDPNDRGNQPQHF. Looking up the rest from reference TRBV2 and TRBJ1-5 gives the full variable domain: EPEVTQTPSHQVTQMGQEVILRCVPISNHLYFYWYRQILGQKVEFLVSFYNNEISEKSEIFDDQFSVERPDGSNFTLKIRSTKLEDSAMYFCASSDPNDRGNQPQHFGDGTRLSIL.

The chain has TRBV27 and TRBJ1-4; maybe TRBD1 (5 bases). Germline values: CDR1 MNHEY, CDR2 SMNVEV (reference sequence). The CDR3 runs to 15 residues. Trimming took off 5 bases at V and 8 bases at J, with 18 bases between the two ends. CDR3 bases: TGTGCCAGCAGTGCCCGACAGCCGGGTCCCGAAAAACTGTTTTTT. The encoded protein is CASSARQPGPEKLFF.

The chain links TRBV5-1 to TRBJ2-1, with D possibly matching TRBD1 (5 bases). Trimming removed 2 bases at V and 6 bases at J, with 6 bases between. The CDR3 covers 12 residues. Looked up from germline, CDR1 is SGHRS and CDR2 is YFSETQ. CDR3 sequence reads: CASSFDSNEQFF. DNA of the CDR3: TGCGCCAGCAGCTTTGACAGCAATGAGCAGTTCTTC.

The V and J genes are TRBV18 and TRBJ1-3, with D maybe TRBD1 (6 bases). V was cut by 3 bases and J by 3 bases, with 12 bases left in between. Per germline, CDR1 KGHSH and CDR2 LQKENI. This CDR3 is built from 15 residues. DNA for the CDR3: TGTGCCAGCTCACCCCTCGGGACAAATGGAAACACCATATATTTT. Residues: CASSPLGTNGNTIYF.

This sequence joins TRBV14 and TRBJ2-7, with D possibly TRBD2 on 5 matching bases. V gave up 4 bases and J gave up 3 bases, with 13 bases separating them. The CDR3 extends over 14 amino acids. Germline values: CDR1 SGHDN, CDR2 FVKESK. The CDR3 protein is CASSPGRGFYEQYF. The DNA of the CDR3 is TGTGCCAGCAGCCCTGGTCGGGGTTTCTACGAGCAGTACTTC.

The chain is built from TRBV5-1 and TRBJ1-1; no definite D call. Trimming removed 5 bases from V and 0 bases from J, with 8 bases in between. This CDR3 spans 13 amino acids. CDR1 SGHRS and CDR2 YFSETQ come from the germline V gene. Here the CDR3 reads CASRRTVNTEAFF. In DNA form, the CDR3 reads TGCGCCAGCAGACGTACAGTGAACACTGAAGCTTTCTTT.

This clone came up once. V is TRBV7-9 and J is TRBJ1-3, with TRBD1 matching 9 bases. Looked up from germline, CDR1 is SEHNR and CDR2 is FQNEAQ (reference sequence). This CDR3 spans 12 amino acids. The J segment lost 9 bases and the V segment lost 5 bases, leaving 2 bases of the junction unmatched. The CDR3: CASSRGQGTIYF. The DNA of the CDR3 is TGTGCCAGCAGCCGGGGACAGGGCACCATATATTTT.